Only a few counts were recorded for the clone carrying this T cell receptor beta chain. Antigen unknown. This entry comes from a study of beta chain features in type 1 diabetes. The investigators reverse transcribed all of the isolated RNA, so they sequenced expressed TCRB transcripts. Assay used: immunoSEQ multiplex PCR; TCRdb lists only in-frame clones, some missing. The sample lists about 160,000 clones, 10% to 13% occurring once. This CDR3 is 14 amino acids long. The germline CDR1 and CDR2 sequences are SGHAT and FQDESV (reference sequence). V dropped 0 bases and J dropped 4 bases, with 6 bases sitting between them. Study-level results: Researchers reported that naive, central memory and Treg TCRB repertoires appeared more similar in patients than in healthy donors. All four CD4+ subsets from Type 1 diabetes patients carried moderately but significantly shorter TCRB CDR3s.

The chain employs TRBV11-1 and TRBJ2-2; TRBD2 is a possible D gene (6 bases). The receptor comes from a man under 40 with type 1 diabetes. Material for sequencing was central memory CD4+ T cells from blood. CDR3 sequence: CASSLAGGTGELFF. The CDR3 region has the DNA TGTGCCAGCAGCTTAGCCGGGGGCACCGGGGAGCTGTTTTTT.